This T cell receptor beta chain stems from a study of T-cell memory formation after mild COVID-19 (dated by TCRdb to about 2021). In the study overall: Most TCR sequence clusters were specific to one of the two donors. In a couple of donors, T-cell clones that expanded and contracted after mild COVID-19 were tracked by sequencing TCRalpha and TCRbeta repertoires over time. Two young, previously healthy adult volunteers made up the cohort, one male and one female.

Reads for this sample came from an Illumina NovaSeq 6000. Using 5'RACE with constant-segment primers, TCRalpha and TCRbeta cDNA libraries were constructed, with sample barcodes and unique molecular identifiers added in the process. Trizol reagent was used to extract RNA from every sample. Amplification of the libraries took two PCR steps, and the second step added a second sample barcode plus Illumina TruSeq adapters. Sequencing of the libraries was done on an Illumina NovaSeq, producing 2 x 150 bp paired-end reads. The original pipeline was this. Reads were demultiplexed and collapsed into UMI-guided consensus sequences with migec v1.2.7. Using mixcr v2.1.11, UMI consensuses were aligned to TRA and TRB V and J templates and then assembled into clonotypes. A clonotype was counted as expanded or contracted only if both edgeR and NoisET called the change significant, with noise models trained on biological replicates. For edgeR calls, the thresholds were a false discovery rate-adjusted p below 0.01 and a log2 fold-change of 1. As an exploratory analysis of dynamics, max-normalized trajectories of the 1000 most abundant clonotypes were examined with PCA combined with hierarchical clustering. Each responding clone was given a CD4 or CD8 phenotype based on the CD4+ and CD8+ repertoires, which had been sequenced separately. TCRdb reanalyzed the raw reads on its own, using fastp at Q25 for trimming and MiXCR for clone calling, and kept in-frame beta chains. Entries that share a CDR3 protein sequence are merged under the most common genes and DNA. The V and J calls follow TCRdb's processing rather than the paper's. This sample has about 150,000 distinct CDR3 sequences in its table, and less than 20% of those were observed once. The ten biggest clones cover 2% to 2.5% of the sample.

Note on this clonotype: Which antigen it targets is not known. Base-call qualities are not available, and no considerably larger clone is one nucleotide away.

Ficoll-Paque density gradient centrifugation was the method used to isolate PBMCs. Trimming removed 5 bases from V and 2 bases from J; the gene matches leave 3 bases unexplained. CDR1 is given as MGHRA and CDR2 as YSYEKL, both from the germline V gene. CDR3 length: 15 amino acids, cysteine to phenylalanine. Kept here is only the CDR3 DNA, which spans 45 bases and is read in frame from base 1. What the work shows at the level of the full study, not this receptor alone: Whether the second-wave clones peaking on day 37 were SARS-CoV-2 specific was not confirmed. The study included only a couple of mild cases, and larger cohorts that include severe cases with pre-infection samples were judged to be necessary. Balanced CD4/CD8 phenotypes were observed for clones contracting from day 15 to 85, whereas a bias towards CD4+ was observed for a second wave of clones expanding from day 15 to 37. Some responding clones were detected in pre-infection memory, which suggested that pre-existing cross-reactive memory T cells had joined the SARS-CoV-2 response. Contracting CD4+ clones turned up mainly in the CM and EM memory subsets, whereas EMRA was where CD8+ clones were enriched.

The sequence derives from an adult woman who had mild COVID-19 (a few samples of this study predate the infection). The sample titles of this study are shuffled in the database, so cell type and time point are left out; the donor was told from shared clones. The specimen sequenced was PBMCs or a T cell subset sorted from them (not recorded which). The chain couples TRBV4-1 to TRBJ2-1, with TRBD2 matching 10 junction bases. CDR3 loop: CASSKLAGTYNEQFF. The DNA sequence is TGCGCCAGCAGCAAACTAGCGGGAACCTACAATGAGCAGTTCTTC.